The clone carrying this T cell receptor (beta chain) has just a few counts. The source of the sample is a study of blood T cell repertoires in COVID-19. Study-level background: The United States, Italy and Spain were the sources of the acute and convalescent COVID-19 samples. Sample material is recorded as cDNA or gDNA derived from T cells, B-cell-depleted T cells, or PBMCs.

Under the authors' procedure: Nucleated cell number was recorded as an estimate derived from reference gene primer amplification. Measured with immunoSEQ multiplex PCR; TCRdb has only the in-frame clones, and not every one. V, J and clone size are those of that table, while D and trimming were read from the DNA. The sample consists of 200,000 to 250,000 clones, 70% to 90% of them appearing once. Between the trimmed V and J ends, which lost 5 bases and 1 base, there was a span of 20 bases. CDR1 SGHRS and CDR2 YFSETQ come from the germline V gene. This CDR3 contains 17 residues. Sequenced input: peripheral blood. The V call is TRBV5-1, the J call TRBJ2-3, with D perhaps matching TRBD2 (6 bases). This TCR was recovered from a man younger than 30 with active or convalescent COVID-19. The CDR3 here is CASSKYLGSGRTDTQYF. DNA for the CDR3: TGCGCCAGCAGTAAATACTTAGGTAGCGGACGCACAGATACGCAGTATTTT.